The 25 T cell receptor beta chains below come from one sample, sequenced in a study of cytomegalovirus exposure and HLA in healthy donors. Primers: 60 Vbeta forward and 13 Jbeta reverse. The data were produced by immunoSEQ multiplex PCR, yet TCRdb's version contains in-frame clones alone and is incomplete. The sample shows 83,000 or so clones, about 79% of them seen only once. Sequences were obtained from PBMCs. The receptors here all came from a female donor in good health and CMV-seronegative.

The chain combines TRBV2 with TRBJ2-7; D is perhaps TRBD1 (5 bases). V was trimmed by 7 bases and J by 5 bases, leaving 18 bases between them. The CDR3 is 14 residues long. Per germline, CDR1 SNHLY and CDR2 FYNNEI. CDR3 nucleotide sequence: TGTGCCAGCAAGTACGACAGTCCCCGTCACGAGCAGTACTTC. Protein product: CASKYDSPRHEQYF.

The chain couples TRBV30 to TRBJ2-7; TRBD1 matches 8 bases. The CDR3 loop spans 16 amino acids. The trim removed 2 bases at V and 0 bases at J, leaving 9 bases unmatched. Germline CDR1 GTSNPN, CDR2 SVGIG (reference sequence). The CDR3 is CAWSRPGQVSSYEQYF. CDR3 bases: TGTGCCTGGAGTCGCCCGGGACAGGTTAGCTCCTACGAGCAGTACTTC.

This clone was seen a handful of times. The DNA for the CDR3 is TGTGCCAGCACGACTAGCAGTAGCACAGATACGCAGTATTTT. Protein sequence: CASTTSSSTDTQYF. This rearrangement joins TRBV28 to TRBJ2-3; 7 bases map to TRBD2. Germline CDR1 and CDR2: MDHEN and SYDVKM. There are 14 residues in the CDR3. The junction had 4 bases not matched to a gene; V was cut back by 7 bases and J by 0 bases. Variable domain in full (rest from reference TRBV28 and TRBJ2-3): DVKVTQSSRYLVKRTGEKVFLECVQDMDHENMFWYRQDPGLGLRLIYFSYDVKMKEKGDIPEGYSVSREKKERFSLILESASTNQTSMYLCASTTSSSTDTQYFGPGTRLTVL.

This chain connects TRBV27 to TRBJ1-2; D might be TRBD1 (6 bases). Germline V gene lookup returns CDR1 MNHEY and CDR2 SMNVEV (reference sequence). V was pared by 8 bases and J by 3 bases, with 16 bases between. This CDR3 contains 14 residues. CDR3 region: CASRASGVYYGYTF. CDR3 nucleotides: TGTGCCAGCCGGGCCTCAGGGGTCTACTATGGCTACACCTTC.

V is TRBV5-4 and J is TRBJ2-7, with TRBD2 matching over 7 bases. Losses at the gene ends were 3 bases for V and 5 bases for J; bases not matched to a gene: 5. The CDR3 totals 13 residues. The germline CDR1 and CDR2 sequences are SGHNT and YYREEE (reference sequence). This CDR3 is CASSSGTNNEQYF. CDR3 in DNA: TGTGCCAGCAGCTCCGGGACTAACAACGAGCAGTACTTC.

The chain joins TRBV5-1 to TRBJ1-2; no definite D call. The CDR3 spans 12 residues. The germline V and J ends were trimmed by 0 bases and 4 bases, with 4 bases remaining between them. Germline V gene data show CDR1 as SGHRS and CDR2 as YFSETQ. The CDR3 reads CASSLGSYGYTF. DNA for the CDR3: TGCGCCAGCAGCTTGGGCAGCTATGGCTACACCTTC.

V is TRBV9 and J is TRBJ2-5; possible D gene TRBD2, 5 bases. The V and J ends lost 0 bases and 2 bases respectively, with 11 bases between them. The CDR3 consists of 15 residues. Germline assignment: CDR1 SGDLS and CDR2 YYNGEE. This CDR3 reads CASSVGLRTQETQYF. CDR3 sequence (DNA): TGTGCCAGCAGCGTAGGTCTCAGGACTCAAGAGACCCAGTACTTC.

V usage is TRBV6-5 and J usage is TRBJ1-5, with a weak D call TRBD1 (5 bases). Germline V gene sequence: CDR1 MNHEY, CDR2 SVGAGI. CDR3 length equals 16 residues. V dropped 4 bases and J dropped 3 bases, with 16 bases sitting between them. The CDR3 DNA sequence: TGTGCCAGCAGTTCCTCAAGGGGCGCGATCAATCAGCCCCAGCATTTT. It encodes CASSSSRGAINQPQHF.

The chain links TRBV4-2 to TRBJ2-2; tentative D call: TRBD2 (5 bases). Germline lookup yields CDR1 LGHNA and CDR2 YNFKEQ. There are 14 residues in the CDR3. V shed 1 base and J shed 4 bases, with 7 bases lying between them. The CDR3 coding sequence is TGTGCCAGCAGCCAAGTCGGGGTCACCGGGGAGCTGTTTTTT. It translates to CASSQVGVTGELFF.

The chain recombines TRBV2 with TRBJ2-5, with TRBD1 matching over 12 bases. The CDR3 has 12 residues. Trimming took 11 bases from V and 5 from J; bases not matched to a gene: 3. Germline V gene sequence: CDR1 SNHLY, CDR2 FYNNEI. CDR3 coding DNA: TGTGCCGCGGGGACAGGGGGCGAGACCCAGTACTTC. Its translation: CAAGTGGETQYF.

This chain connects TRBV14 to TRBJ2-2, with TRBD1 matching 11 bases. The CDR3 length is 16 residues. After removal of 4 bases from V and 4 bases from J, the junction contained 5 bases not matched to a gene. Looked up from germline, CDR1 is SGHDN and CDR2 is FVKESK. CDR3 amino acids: CASSLRTGGFTGELFF. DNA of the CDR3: TGTGCCAGCAGCCTCCGGACAGGGGGCTTCACCGGGGAGCTGTTTTTT.

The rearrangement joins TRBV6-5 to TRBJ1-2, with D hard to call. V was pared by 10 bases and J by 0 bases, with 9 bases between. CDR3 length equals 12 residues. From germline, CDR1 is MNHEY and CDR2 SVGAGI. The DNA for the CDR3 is TGTGCCACCGCCCGAGCTAACTATGGCTACACCTTC. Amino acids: CATARANYGYTF.

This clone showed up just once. The CDR3 protein is CASSFIAGLHNEQFF. CDR3 nucleotide sequence: TGTGCCAGCAGCTTCATTGCGGGGTTACACAATGAGCAGTTCTTC. This sequence joins TRBV5-4 and TRBJ2-1; tentatively, D is TRBD2 (6 bases). The CDR3 runs 15 residues. Germline values: CDR1 SGHNT, CDR2 YYREEE (reference sequence). Trimming stripped 2 bases from V and 5 bases from J, with 14 bases between.

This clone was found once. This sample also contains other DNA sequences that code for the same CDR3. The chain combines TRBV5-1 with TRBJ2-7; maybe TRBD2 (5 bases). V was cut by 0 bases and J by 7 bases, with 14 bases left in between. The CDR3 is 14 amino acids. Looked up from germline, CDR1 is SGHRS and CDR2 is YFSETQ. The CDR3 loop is CASSLAPETGEQYF. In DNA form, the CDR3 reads TGCGCCAGCAGCTTGGCCCCGGAGACGGGAGAGCAGTACTTC.

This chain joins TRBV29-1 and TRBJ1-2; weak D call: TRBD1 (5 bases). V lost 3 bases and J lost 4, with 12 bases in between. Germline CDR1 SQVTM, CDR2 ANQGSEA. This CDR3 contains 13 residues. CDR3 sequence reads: CSVDRGGSYGYTF. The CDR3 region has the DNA TGCAGCGTTGACCGGGGGGGGAGCTATGGCTACACCTTC.

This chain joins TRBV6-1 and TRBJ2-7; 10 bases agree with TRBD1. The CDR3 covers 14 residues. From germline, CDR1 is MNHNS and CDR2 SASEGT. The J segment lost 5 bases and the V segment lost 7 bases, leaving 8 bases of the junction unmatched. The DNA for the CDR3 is TGTGCCAGCACCCGCCGAGGGACAGGGGACGAGCAGTACTTC. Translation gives CASTRRGTGDEQYF.

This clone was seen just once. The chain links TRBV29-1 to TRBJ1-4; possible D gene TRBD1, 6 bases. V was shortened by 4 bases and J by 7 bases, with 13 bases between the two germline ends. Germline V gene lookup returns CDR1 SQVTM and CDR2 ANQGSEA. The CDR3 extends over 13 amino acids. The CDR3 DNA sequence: TGCAGCGTTGTAGGGGGATCCACTGAAAAACTGTTTTTT. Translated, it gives CSVVGGSTEKLFF.

CDR3 loop: CASNGGEVNEQFF. CDR3 nucleotide sequence: TGTGCCAGCAACGGGGGGGAGGTGAATGAGCAGTTCTTC. The chain joins TRBV6-5 to TRBJ2-1; 8 nucleotides align to TRBD2. The CDR3 has 13 amino acids. Germline V gene sequence: CDR1 MNHEY, CDR2 SVGAGI. The V and J ends lost 7 bases and 7 bases, in that order; junction bases with no gene match: 6.

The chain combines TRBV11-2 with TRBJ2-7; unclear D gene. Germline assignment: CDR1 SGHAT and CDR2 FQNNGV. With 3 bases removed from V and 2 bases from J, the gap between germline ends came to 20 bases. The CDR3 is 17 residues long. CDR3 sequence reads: CASSFVRNSLDAYEQYF. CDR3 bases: TGTGCCAGCAGCTTCGTCCGTAATAGCCTAGATGCCTACGAGCAGTACTTC.

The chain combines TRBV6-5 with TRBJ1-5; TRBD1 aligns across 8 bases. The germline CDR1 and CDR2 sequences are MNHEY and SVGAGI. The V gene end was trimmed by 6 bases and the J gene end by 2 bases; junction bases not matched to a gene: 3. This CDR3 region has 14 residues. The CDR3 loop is CASRMGQGNQPQHF. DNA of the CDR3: TGTGCCAGCAGGATGGGACAGGGCAATCAGCCCCAGCATTTT.

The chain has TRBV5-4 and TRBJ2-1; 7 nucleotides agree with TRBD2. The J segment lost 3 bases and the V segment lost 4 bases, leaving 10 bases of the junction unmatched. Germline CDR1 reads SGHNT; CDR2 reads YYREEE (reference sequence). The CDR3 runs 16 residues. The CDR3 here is CASSLMAGEGYNEQFF. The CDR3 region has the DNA TGTGCCAGCAGCCTTATGGCGGGAGAGGGCTACAATGAGCAGTTCTTC.

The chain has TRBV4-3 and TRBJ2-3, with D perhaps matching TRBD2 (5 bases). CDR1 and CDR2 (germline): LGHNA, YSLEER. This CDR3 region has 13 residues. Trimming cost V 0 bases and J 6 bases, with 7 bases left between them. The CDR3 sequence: CASSQDRGDTQYF. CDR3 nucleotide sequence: TGCGCCAGCAGCCAAGATAGAGGGGATACGCAGTATTTT.

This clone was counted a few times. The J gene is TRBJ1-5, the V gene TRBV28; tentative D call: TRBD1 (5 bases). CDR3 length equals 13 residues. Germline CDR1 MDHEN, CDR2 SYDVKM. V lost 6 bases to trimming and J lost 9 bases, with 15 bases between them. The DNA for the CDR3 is TGTGCCAGCAGACTGGGGGGAACGGGGCCCCAGCATTTT. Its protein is CASRLGGTGPQHF.

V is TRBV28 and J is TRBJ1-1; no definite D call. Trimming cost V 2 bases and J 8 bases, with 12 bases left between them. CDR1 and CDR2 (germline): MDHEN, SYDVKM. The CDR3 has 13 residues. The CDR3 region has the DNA TGTGCCAGCAGTTTAGGGTCGCGAGGGGAAGCTTTCTTT. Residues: CASSLGSRGEAFF.

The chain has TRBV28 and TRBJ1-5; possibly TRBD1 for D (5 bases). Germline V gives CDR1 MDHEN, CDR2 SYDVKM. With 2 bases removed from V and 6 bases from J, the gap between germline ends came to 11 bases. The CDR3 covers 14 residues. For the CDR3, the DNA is TGTGCCAGCAGTTTAAGCCGGGGGAGTCAGCCCCAGCATTTT. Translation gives CASSLSRGSQPQHF.